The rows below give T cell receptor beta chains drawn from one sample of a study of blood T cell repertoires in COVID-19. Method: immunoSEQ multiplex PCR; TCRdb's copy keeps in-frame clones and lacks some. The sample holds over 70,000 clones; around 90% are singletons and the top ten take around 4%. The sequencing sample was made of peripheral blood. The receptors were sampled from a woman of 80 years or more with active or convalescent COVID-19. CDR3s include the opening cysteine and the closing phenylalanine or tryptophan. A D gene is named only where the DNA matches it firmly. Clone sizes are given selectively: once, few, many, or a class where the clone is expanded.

TGTGCCAGCAGCTTAGTAGAGGTTAGCGGGAGATTCTCCGGGGAGCTGTTTTTT CASSLVEVSGRFSGELFF TRBJ2-2 TRBD2 TRBV7-2 NA
TGTGCCAGCAGTTTAGGGTTGGGAGGTAACTCTGGAAACACCATATATTTT CASSLGLGGNSGNTIYF TRBJ1-3 NA TRBV28 once
TGTGCCAGCAGCCTGGGAAGCGGGAGGGGGAACAATGAGCAGTTCTTC CASSLGSGRGNNEQFF TRBJ2-1 TRBD2 TRBV7-2 once
TGTGCCAGCAGTGAACTTAGGGGAGGTTACTCTGGCTACACCTTC CASSELRGGYSGYTF TRBJ1-2 NA TRBV6-1 NA
TGTGCCAGCAAGACTAGTAGCGGGAGGGCCCCAGAGACCCAGTACTTC CASKTSSGRAPETQYF TRBJ2-5 TRBD2 TRBV5-4 NA
TGTGCCACCAGTGACCGGACTAGCGGGAGGGCCGATACGCAGTATTTT CATSDRTSGRADTQYF TRBJ2-3 TRBD2 TRBV24-1 NA
TGTGCCAGCAGCCAATACCCGGGACTCCAGAACACTGAAGCTTTCTTT CASSQYPGLQNTEAFF TRBJ1-1 NA TRBV3-1/TRBV3-2 once
TGTGCCAGCAAATCGGACAGTCTTTACAATGAGCAGTTCTTC CASKSDSLYNEQFF TRBJ2-1 NA TRBV7-8 NA
TGTGCCAGCAGCTTAGGGGGGCTGGTTTCGTACACTGAAGCTTTCTTT CASSLGGLVSYTEAFF TRBJ1-1 NA TRBV7-2 NA
TGTGCCAGCAGCCAAGACCCCAGGACAGGGGACACAGATACGCAGTATTTT CASSQDPRTGDTDTQYF TRBJ2-3 TRBD1 TRBV4-2 NA
TGTGCCAGTCTGGGGGGAGGGGAGACCCAGTACTTC CASLGGGETQYF TRBJ2-5 TRBD2 TRBV14 once
TGTGCCAGCAGCCCGGGAGTTGCCACCGGGGAGCTGTTTTTT CASSPGVATGELFF TRBJ2-2 NA TRBV7-2 NA
TGTGCCACCAGCCGATTGAGTAGCGGGAGAGCGAATGAGCAGTTCTTC CATSRLSSGRANEQFF TRBJ2-1 TRBD2 TRBV27 NA
TGTGCCAGCAGTCAAGACAGTGTCCACGAGCAGTACTTC CASSQDSVHEQYF TRBJ2-7 NA TRBV6-2/TRBV6-3 NA
TGTGCCACCAGCACTTGGGACTCCGAAAACATTCAGTACTTC CATSTWDSENIQYF TRBJ2-4 NA TRBV15 NA
TGTGCCAGCTACACAGGGAGAGGGGTTGGGGAGCAGTTCTTC CASYTGRGVGEQFF TRBJ2-1 NA TRBV28 NA